This TCR beta chain was recorded in a study of CD8+CD57+ T cells in acquired aplastic anemia. Study context: DNA per sorted CD4+ or CD8+ sample ranged about 0.19 to 30 ug, averaging 3.2 ug.

Findings and limits, study-wide: Fewer than 30 shared CD8+ CDR3s appeared highly expressed within patients' immunodominant clones. The CD8+ Simpson's diversity of patients and controls was not significantly different.

CD8+CD57+ cell expansion had been shown by flow cytometry in patients chosen for sequencing. As a group, the patients uniformly had severe acquired aplastic anemia. Germline V gives CDR1 SGHVS, CDR2 FNYEAQ. The CDR3 totals 15 residues. Using genomic DNA as the template, TCR beta VDJ and CDR3 profiling was carried out. TCRdb independently ran MiXCR on the reads; one entry per CDR3 protein. The sample consists of 160,000 or so distinct CDR3 sequences, about 64% of them appearing once. This clonotype was counted a few times. As yet, its antigen is unknown. Sequence at one end of the junction differs from germline and may be a read error.

The clonotype was recovered from a human donor with aplastic anemia. The sequenced sample consisted of sorted CD4+, CD8+, or CD8+CD57+ T cells (not recorded which) from PBMCs. The V gene is TRBV7-6, the J gene TRBJ2-1; TRBD1 matches 7 bases. The DNA of the CDR3 is TGTGCCAGCAGCTTAGGAGGGGGCCCCTACGATGAGCAGTTCTTC. Translated: CASSLGGGPYDEQFF.